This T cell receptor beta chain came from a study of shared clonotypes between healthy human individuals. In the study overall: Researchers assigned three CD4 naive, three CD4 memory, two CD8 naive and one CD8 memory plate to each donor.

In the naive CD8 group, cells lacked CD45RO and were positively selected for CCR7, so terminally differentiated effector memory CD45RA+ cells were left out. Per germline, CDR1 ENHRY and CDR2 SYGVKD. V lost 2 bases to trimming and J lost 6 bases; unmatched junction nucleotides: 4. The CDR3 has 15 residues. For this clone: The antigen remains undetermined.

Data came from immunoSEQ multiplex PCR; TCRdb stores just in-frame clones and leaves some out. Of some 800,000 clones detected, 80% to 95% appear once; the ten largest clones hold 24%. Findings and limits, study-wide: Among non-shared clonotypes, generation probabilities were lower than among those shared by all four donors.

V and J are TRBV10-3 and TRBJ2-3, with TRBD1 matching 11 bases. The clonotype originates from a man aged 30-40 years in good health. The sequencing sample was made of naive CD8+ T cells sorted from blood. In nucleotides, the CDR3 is TGTGCCATCAGTGAGGGACAGGGGGCCTTTGATACGCAGTATTTT. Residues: CAISEGQGAFDTQYF.